A single sample gave rise to the 21 T cell receptor beta chains below, sequenced in a study of blood T cell repertoires in COVID-19. Generated by immunoSEQ multiplex PCR, the TCRdb table keeps only in-frame clones and is missing some. The top ten clones hold approximately 2.6% of a sample with 200,000 to 250,000 clones, 80% to 90% of them seen once. The sample was peripheral blood. These receptors were taken from a man younger than 45 with COVID-19, enrolled during active disease.

The chain couples TRBV7-8 to TRBJ2-7, with TRBD2 matching 12 bases. After removal of 2 bases from V and 5 bases from J, the junction contained 4 bases not matched to a gene. The CDR3 has 15 amino acids. Germline-derived CDR1 and CDR2 are SGHVS and FQNEAQ. The CDR3: CASSLTSGGTNEQYF. CDR3 nucleotides: TGTGCCAGCAGCTTAACTAGCGGGGGGACGAACGAGCAGTACTTC.

This sequence joins TRBV18 and TRBJ2-6, with a possible D match to TRBD2 (6 bases). Germline lookup yields CDR1 KGHSH and CDR2 LQKENI. This CDR3 region has 18 residues. The V and J ends lost 3 bases and 0 bases respectively, with 15 bases between them. This CDR3 is CASSPLPDGSSGANVLTF. DNA for the CDR3: TGTGCCAGCTCACCCCTCCCCGACGGGAGCTCTGGGGCCAACGTCCTGACTTTC.

The V and J genes are TRBV2 and TRBJ1-2; no reliable D call. The V gene lost 3 bases and the J gene lost 8 bases, with 7 bases spanning the gap. The CDR3 extends over 11 amino acids. The germline gives CDR1 SNHLY, CDR2 FYNNEI. In nucleotides, the CDR3 is TGTGCCAGCAGTGACGAGGGCGGCTACACCTTC. Protein product: CASSDEGGYTF.

The rearrangement links TRBV12-5 to TRBJ2-3, with TRBD2 matching over 14 bases. The junction had 3 bases not matched to a gene; V was cut back by 2 bases and J by 5 bases. The CDR3 is 16 amino acids. Germline V gives CDR1 LGHNT, CDR2 FRNRAP. The CDR3 bases are TGTGCTAGTGGTTTGTTGGGACTAGCGGGGGAAGATACGCAGTATTTT. This sequence encodes CASGLLGLAGEDTQYF.

The chain has TRBV18 and TRBJ1-2, with a weak D call TRBD1 (6 bases). Trimming pared 6 bases from V and 6 bases from J, leaving 11 bases between. This CDR3 is built from 12 residues. Germline V gene lookup returns CDR1 KGHSH and CDR2 LQKENI. CDR3 protein: CASSPGGHGYTF. CDR3 nucleotides: TGTGCCAGCTCCCCCGGGGGGCATGGCTACACCTTC. The entire variable domain, with the rest obtained from reference TRBV18 and TRBJ1-2, is as follows: NAGVMQNPRHLVRRRGQEARLRCSPMKGHSHVYWYRQLPEEGLKFMVYLQKENIIDESGMPKERFSAEFPKEGPSILRIQQVVRGDSAAYFCASSPGGHGYTFGSGTRLTVV.

J is TRBJ2-1 and V is TRBV14; D possibly corresponds to TRBD1 (5 bases). CDR1 is SGHDN, CDR2 FVKESK, per germline. The CDR3 consists of 16 residues. V gave up 1 base and J gave up 3 bases, with 13 bases separating them. For the CDR3, the DNA is TGTGCCAGCAGCCAAGGAGTAGGGGCACACTACAATGAGCAGTTCTTC. Its translation is CASSQGVGAHYNEQFF.

The J gene is TRBJ2-2, the V gene TRBV9; perhaps TRBD2 as D (5 bases). CDR3 length: 13 residues. V was pared by 4 bases and J by 5 bases, with 9 bases between. Germline V gene data show CDR1 as SGDLS and CDR2 as YYNGEE. The CDR3 sequence is CASSRTSTGELFF. CDR3 sequence (DNA): TGTGCCAGCAGCAGGACTTCAACCGGGGAGCTGTTTTTT.

The rearrangement uses TRBV5-4 and TRBJ2-7; 8 bases are a match to TRBD1. This CDR3 contains 15 residues. Germline assignment: CDR1 SGHNT and CDR2 YYREEE (reference sequence). Trimming removed 4 bases from V and 2 bases from J; junction bases left unmatched: 8. This chain's CDR3 is CASSAGQGSPYEQYF. The DNA for the CDR3 is TGTGCCAGCAGCGCTGGACAGGGTTCCCCCTACGAGCAGTACTTC.

The chain uses TRBV4-1 and TRBJ2-2; 10 nucleotides align to TRBD2. Germline CDR1 MGHRA, CDR2 YSYEKL. The junction had 7 bases not matched to a gene; V was cut back by 2 bases and J by 7 bases. The CDR3 is 16 amino acids. The CDR3 bases are TGCGCCAGCAGCCAATGGGAGCGGGAGGGTGACGGGGAGCTGTTTTTT. Translated, it gives CASSQWEREGDGELFF.

The rearrangement uses TRBV2 and TRBJ1-2; TRBD1 aligns across 7 bases. Germline values: CDR1 SNHLY, CDR2 FYNNEI. The V gene end was trimmed by 4 bases and the J gene end by 4 bases; junction bases not matched to a gene: 9. The CDR3 runs to 15 residues. CDR3 loop: CASSAQLTGAYGYTF. The CDR3 coding sequence is TGTGCCAGCAGTGCCCAATTAACAGGGGCCTATGGCTACACCTTC.

This CDR3 is CASSSPYNYGYTF. Here the CDR3 DNA reads TGTGCCAGCAGTTCCCCTTATAACTATGGCTACACCTTC. V and J are TRBV6-2 or TRBV6-3 and TRBJ1-2; no definite D call. The ends were cut back, 4 bases at V and 1 base at J, with 7 bases in the middle. The CDR3 is 13 amino acids. Germline V gives CDR1 MNHEY, CDR2 SVGEGT.

The chain is built from TRBV27 and TRBJ2-2, with a tentative D call TRBD1 (7 bases). V was trimmed by 3 bases and J by 1 base, leaving 21 bases between them. CDR1 MNHEY and CDR2 SMNVEV come from the germline V gene (reference sequence). The CDR3 is 19 amino acids. The chain's CDR3 is CASSFSLHAGQWNTGELFF. The CDR3 region has the DNA TGTGCCAGCAGTTTCTCGCTCCACGCGGGACAGTGGAACACCGGGGAGCTGTTTTTT.

The chain links TRBV18 to TRBJ2-7; TRBD2 aligns across 8 bases. This CDR3 contains 15 residues. The trim removed 3 bases at V and 3 bases at J, leaving 7 bases unmatched. Germline V lookup: CDR1 KGHSH, CDR2 LQKENI. For the CDR3, the DNA is TGTGCCAGCTCACCTAAAGCGGGGGTTAGCTACGAGCAGTACTTC. It specifies CASSPKAGVSYEQYF.

DNA of the CDR3: TGTGCCAGCAGTATACGGGACTCCGGAACCGGGGAGCTGTTTTTT. It codes for CASSIRDSGTGELFF. The chain joins TRBV27 to TRBJ2-2; D is possibly TRBD2 (6 bases). The ends were cut back, 5 bases at V and 5 bases at J, with 15 bases in the middle. CDR3 length: 15 amino acids. Germline-derived CDR1 and CDR2 are MNHEY and SMNVEV (reference sequence).

The CDR3 loop reads CASSFGQGFPEAFF. In DNA, the CDR3 is TGTGCCAGCAGCTTTGGACAGGGATTCCCTGAAGCTTTCTTT. The chain uses TRBV7-2 and TRBJ1-1; 8 bases are shared with TRBD1. Germline assignment: CDR1 SGHTA and CDR2 FQGNSA. The CDR3 loop spans 14 amino acids. With 3 bases clipped from V and 6 bases from J, the junction kept 6 bases outside the gene matches.

This chain uses TRBV28 with TRBJ1-1; possible D gene TRBD1, 6 bases. The germline V gene has CDR1 MDHEN and CDR2 SYDVKM. With 6 bases removed from V and 3 bases from J, the gap between germline ends came to 14 bases. This CDR3 spans 14 amino acids. In nucleotides, the CDR3 is TGTGCCAGCAGACCCGGGACAAAAGACACTGAAGCTTTCTTT. Its translation is CASRPGTKDTEAFF.

The chain recombines TRBV28 with TRBJ1-6, with D possibly being TRBD1 (6 bases). V gave up 5 bases and J gave up 9 bases, with 20 bases separating them. The CDR3 covers 16 residues. Germline lookup yields CDR1 MDHEN and CDR2 SYDVKM. CDR3: CASSPPGEGDGSPLHF. CDR3 DNA sequence: TGTGCCAGCAGTCCCCCAGGGGAAGGGGACGGTTCACCCCTCCACTTT.

The V call is TRBV5-4, the J call TRBJ1-2; 8 nucleotides agree with TRBD1. The CDR3 contains 14 residues. V lost 4 bases, J lost 5 bases, and 7 bases stayed unmatched. In germline, CDR1 is SGHNT, CDR2 YYREEE (reference sequence). The CDR3 loop is CASSPGQGRYGYTF. The CDR3 DNA is TGTGCCAGCAGCCCCGGACAGGGCCGATATGGCTACACCTTC.

This sequence joins TRBV27 and TRBJ1-2; D ambiguous. There are 14 residues in the CDR3. Germline V gene data show CDR1 as MNHEY and CDR2 as SMNVEV (reference sequence). The V and J ends lost 6 bases and 0 bases respectively, with 11 bases between them. The CDR3 protein is CASSPGIANYGYTF. In DNA form, the CDR3 reads TGTGCCAGCAGCCCAGGAATTGCTAACTATGGCTACACCTTC.

This chain connects TRBV24-1 to TRBJ2-7; TRBD1 might be the D (6 bases). CDR1 and CDR2 (germline): KGHDR, SFDVKD. V shed 1 base and J shed 3 bases, with 12 bases lying between them. CDR3 length equals 15 residues. The CDR3 DNA reads TGTGCCACCAGTGATTTACAGGGAGCACGCTACGAGCAGTACTTC. This gives the protein CATSDLQGARYEQYF.

Remarks on this clone: At the DNA level, this CDR3 is encoded by other sequences in the same sample as well. The CDR3 sequence: CASSYGAGGITEAFF. CDR3 DNA sequence: TGTGCCAGCAGTTACGGGGCCGGGGGTATCACTGAAGCTTTCTTT. V gene TRBV6-5 combines with J gene TRBJ1-1; maybe TRBD1 (5 bases). This CDR3 region has 15 residues. Trimming stripped 2 bases from V and 4 bases from J, with 14 bases between. CDR1 is MNHEY and CDR2 is SVGAGI in the germline V gene.